Below, 7 T cell receptor beta chains from the same sample are listed, as sequenced in a study of blood T cells in healthy people across ages. A second PCR, run for about 7 to 11 cycles, used a sample-barcoded 5' primer plus a J-beta primer mix. TCRdb reprocessed the 5' RACE reads via MiXCR and lists one record per CDR3 protein. The data hold around 990,000 distinct CDR3 sequences, with about 25% observed a single time. This sample was also put to use in a study of T cells of mothers and their children.

Sequences were obtained from blood. The receptor source for this set is a girl aged 2-10 years in good health.

The chain joins TRBV12-3 or TRBV12-4 to TRBJ2-3, with D possibly being TRBD2 (5 bases). This CDR3 has 14 residues. V dropped 1 base and J dropped 5 bases, with 10 bases sitting between them. DNA of the CDR3: TGTGCCAGCAGTTTAGGCCTAGAGGGAGATACGCAGTATTTT. Amino acid sequence: CASSLGLEGDTQYF.

This clonotype was found a few times. The chain links TRBV7-9 to TRBJ2-3; D remains unclear. V shed 1 base and J shed 0 bases, with 14 bases lying between them. In germline, CDR1 is SEHNR, CDR2 FQNEAQ (reference sequence). The length of the CDR3 is 17 residues. As DNA, the CDR3 is TGTGCCAGCAGCTTAGTTATACTAACAGCTAGCACAGATACGCAGTATTTT. It is translated as CASSLVILTASTDTQYF.

V and J are TRBV2 and TRBJ2-3; 11 bases match TRBD2. V lost 3 bases and J lost 0; bases outside the gene matches: 2. Germline V gene sequence: CDR1 SNHLY, CDR2 FYNNEI. This CDR3 spans 16 amino acids. The CDR3 coding sequence is TGTGCCAGCAGTGATCCTAGCGGGGGGAGCACAGATACGCAGTATTTT. Its translation is CASSDPSGGSTDTQYF.

The rearrangement uses TRBV28 and TRBJ2-5; D might be TRBD1 (7 bases). The DNA end is a closer match to TRBJ2-1, so the J assignment may be wrong. The germline V gene encodes CDR1 MDHEN and CDR2 SYDVKM. The CDR3 is made up of 15 amino acids. In DNA, the CDR3 is TGTGCCAGCAGTTTTCGCCCAGGGGGAGGTAATGAGCAGTTCTTC. Translating it yields CASSFRPGGGNEQFF.

The rearrangement uses TRBV2 and TRBJ2-3, with TRBD2 as a possible D gene (6 bases). The germline V and J ends were trimmed by 9 bases and 0 bases, with 16 bases remaining between them. CDR1 SNHLY and CDR2 FYNNEI come from the germline V gene. The CDR3 is 15 amino acids. Here the CDR3 DNA reads TGTGCCAGTACCGGAGGGCCCGGTAGCACAGATACGCAGTATTTT. It codes for CASTGGPGSTDTQYF.

About this clonotype itself: One junction end does not reproduce the germline sequence, and a read error may be involved. The rearrangement links TRBV28 to TRBJ2-7; 8 bases are a match to TRBD2. Germline CDR1 MDHEN, CDR2 SYDVKM. There are 14 residues in the CDR3. CDR3: CASSRRGEENERYF. In DNA form, the CDR3 reads TGTGCCAGTTCGAGGCGGGGGGAGGAAAACGAGCGGTACTTC. Full variable domain (rest looked up from reference TRBV28 and TRBJ2-7): DVKVTQSSRYLVKRTGEKVFLECVQDMDHENMFWYRQDPGLGLRLIYFSYDVKMKEKGDIPEGYSVSREKKERFSLILESASTNQTSMYLCASSRRGEENERYFGPGTRLTVT.

The chain links TRBV15 to TRBJ2-7, with 9 bases lining up with TRBD1. This CDR3 is 15 amino acids long. The germline V gene has CDR1 LNHNV and CDR2 YYDKDF (reference sequence). The V gene end was trimmed by 1 base and the J gene end by 4 bases; junction bases not matched to a gene: 5. CDR3 residues: CATSRGTGGSYEQYF. CDR3 DNA sequence: TGTGCCACCAGCAGAGGTACAGGGGGCTCATACGAGCAGTACTTC.